This TCR beta chain was profiled in a study of blood T cell repertoires in COVID-19. Study-wide context: T cells, B-cell-depleted T cells, or PBMCs supplied cDNA or gDNA.

Among Cohort 3 donors, those recovered had two negative PCRs, clearance, or symptom resolution. From germline, CDR1 is LGHNA and CDR2 YSLEER. This CDR3 is 14 amino acids long. V shed 0 bases and J shed 5 bases, with 10 bases lying between them. Data came from immunoSEQ multiplex PCR; TCRdb stores just in-frame clones and leaves some out. The repertoire has over 150,000 clones, roughly four fifths of them found once; the top ten carry about 11%. V and J are TRBV4-3 and TRBJ1-1; D may be TRBD1 (5 bases). This TCR came from a man aged 35 to 55 who had recovered from COVID-19. Material: PBMCs or T cells enriched from blood (not recorded which). The CDR3 is CASSQDQGWTEAFF. CDR3 nucleotide sequence: TGCGCCAGCAGCCAAGATCAGGGTTGGACTGAAGCTTTCTTT.